One and the same sample provided the 8 T cell receptor beta chains below, sequenced in a study of blood T cell repertoires in COVID-19 (dated by TCRdb to about 2020). The library relied on the immunoSEQ multiplex PCR assay. This immuneACCESS table, as held by TCRdb, lists in-frame sequences with V and J called but not all clones. Of the missing ones, under half trace to an unresolved V gene in checked studies; the others have no known cause. Present in this sample are around 90,000 clones, around four fifths of which were seen just once. 12% of the sample is taken by the ten largest. Sequencing was performed on peripheral blood. The origin of the receptors is a woman in her seventies with active or convalescent COVID-19.

The chain couples TRBV7-2 to TRBJ2-5; 11 nucleotides match TRBD1. CDR1 SGHTA and CDR2 FQGNSA come from the germline V gene. The length of the CDR3 is 16 residues. Germline trimming cut 4 bases from V and 4 bases from J; bases unmatched to any gene: 8. In DNA, the CDR3 is TGTGCCAGCAGCTCCGTGGACAGGGGGCTACGAGAGACCCAGTACTTC. This codes for CASSSVDRGLRETQYF.

This clone was seen just once. CDR3 protein: CASSLFKARVQGAYYGYTF. The DNA of the CDR3 is TGTGCCAGCAGTCTGTTTAAGGCTAGGGTACAGGGGGCGTACTATGGCTACACCTTC. V gene TRBV27 combines with J gene TRBJ1-2; TRBD1 matches at 9 bases. Germline V CDR1 and CDR2: MNHEY, SMNVEV (reference sequence). V lost 5 bases and J lost 3; bases outside the gene matches: 19. The CDR3 loop spans 19 amino acids.

This chain links TRBV5-1 with TRBJ1-2, with D maybe TRBD1 (6 bases). There are 13 residues in the CDR3. V lost 2 bases and J 8 bases, leaving 13 bases between the germline ends. Germline CDR1 and CDR2: SGHRS and YFSETQ. This CDR3 reads CASSFGGGEGYTF. In DNA, the CDR3 is TGCGCCAGCAGCTTTGGCGGGGGCGAGGGCTACACCTTC. Filled out from reference TRBV5-1 and TRBJ1-2, the complete variable domain reads KAGVTQTPRYLIKTRGQQVTLSCSPISGHRSVSWYQQTPGQGLQFLFEYFSETQRNKGNFPGRFSGRQFSNSRSEMNVSTLELGDSALYLCASSFGGGEGYTFGSGTRLTVV.

The chain uses TRBV9 and TRBJ1-5, with 8 bases lining up with TRBD1. Germline V gives CDR1 SGDLS, CDR2 YYNGEE. The CDR3 spans 14 residues. V shed 7 bases and J 6 bases; nucleotides not matched to a gene: 9. The CDR3: CASVRQGKGQPQHF. In DNA, the CDR3 is TGTGCCAGCGTCAGACAGGGGAAAGGTCAGCCCCAGCATTTT. The full variable domain, completed using reference TRBV9 and TRBJ1-5, is DSGVTQTPKHLITATGQRVTLRCSPRSGDLSVYWYQQSLDQGLQFLIQYYNGEERAKGNILERFSAQQFPDLHSELNLSSLELGDSALYFCASVRQGKGQPQHFGDGTRLSIL.

This clone has a single count. The chain is built from TRBV21-1 and TRBJ2-7; TRBD1, the table's D call, lacks a check against the DNA. TRBV21-1 is classified as a pseudogene. CDR3 size: 15 residues. CDR3: CASSNPDSRSYEQYF. In nucleotides, the CDR3 is TGTGCCAGCAGCAATCCCGACAGTCGCTCCTACGAGCAGTACTTC.

The chain recombines TRBV7-2 with TRBJ2-1, with 11 nucleotides matching TRBD2. The trim removed 4 bases at V and 12 bases at J, leaving 11 bases unmatched. Germline values: CDR1 SGHTA, CDR2 FQGNSA. CDR3 length: 15 amino acids. Written as DNA, the CDR3 is TGTGCCAGCAGCTACGGTGTCGGGCTAGCGGGGGGGCAGTTCTTC. It codes for CASSYGVGLAGGQFF. Together with reference TRBV7-2 and TRBJ2-1, the CDR3 gives the full variable domain: GAGVSQSPSNKVTEKGKDVELRCDPISGHTALYWYRQSLGQGLEFLIYFQGNSAPDKSGLPSDRFSAERTGGSVSTLTIQRTQQEDSAVYLCASSYGVGLAGGQFFGPGTRLTVL.

V is TRBV28 and J is TRBJ2-1; TRBD2 aligns across 8 bases. With V trimmed by 8 bases and J by 3 bases, 0 bases remained unmatched. CDR1 and CDR2 from the germline V gene are MDHEN and SYDVKM. The CDR3 is 12 residues long. The CDR3 region has the DNA TGTGCCAGCGGGACTAGCTACAATGAGCAGTTCTTC. This encodes CASGTSYNEQFF.

This clone was detected only once. The chain recombines TRBV3-1 (or the pseudogene TRBV3-2) with TRBJ1-1, with TRBD1 as a possible D gene (5 bases). Trimming stripped 4 bases from V and 6 bases from J, with 15 bases between. The V gene's germline CDR1 is LGHDT and CDR2 YNNKEL (reference sequence). The length of the CDR3 is 14 residues. The CDR3 is CASSRMAGVPEAFF. Here the CDR3 DNA reads TGTGCCAGCAGCCGGATGGCGGGGGTCCCTGAAGCTTTCTTT.